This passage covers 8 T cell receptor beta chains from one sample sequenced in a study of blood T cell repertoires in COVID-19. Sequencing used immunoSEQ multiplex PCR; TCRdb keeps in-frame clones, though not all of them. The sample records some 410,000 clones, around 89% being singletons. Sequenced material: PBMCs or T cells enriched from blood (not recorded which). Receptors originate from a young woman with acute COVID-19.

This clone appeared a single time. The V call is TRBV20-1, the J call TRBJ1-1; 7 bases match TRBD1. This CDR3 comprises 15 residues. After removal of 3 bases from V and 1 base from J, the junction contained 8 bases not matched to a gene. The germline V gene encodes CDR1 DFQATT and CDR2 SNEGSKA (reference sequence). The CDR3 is CSASPPGGGNTEAFF. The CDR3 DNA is TGCAGTGCTAGTCCTCCAGGGGGAGGGAACACTGAAGCTTTCTTT.

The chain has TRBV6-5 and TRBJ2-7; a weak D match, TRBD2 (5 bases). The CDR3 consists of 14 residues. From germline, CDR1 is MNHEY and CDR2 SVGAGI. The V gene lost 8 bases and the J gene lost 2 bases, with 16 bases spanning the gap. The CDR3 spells CASAGLFGTYEQYF. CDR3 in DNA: TGTGCCAGCGCTGGACTGTTTGGGACCTACGAGCAGTACTTC.

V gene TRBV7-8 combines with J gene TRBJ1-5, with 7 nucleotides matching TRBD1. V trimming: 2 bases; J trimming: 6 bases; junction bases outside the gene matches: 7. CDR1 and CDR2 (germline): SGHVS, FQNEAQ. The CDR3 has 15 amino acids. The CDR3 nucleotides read TGTGCCAGCAGCTTATGGAAGGGGGCGGGTCAGCCCCAGCATTTT. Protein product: CASSLWKGAGQPQHF.

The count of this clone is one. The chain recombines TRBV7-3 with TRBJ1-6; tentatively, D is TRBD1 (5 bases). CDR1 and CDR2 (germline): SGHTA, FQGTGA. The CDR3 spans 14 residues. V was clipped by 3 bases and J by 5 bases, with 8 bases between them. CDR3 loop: CASSLGGDNSPLHF. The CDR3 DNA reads TGTGCCAGCAGCTTGGGGGGGGATAATTCACCCCTCCACTTT.

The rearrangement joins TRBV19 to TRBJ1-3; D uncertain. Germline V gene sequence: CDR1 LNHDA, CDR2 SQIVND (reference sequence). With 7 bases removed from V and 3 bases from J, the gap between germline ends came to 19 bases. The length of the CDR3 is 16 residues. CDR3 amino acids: CASKYAHHDFGNTIYF. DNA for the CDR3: TGTGCCAGTAAATATGCACATCACGATTTTGGAAACACCATATATTTT. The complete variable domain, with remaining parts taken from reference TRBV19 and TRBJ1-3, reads DGGITQSPKYLFRKEGQNVTLSCEQNLNHDAMYWYRQDPGQGLRLIYYSQIVNDFQKGDIAEGYSVSREKKESFPLTVTSAQKNPTAFYLCASKYAHHDFGNTIYFGEGSWLTVV.

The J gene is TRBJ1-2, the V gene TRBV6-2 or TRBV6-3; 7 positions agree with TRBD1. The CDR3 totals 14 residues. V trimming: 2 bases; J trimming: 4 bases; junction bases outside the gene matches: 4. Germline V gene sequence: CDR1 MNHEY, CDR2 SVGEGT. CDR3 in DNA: TGTGCCAGCAGTTACCCGACAGGGAGCTATGGCTACACCTTC. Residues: CASSYPTGSYGYTF.

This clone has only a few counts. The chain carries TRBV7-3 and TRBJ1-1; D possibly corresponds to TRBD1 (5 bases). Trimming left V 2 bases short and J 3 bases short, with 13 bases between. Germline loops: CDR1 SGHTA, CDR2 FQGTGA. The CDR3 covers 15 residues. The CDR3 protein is CASSLESGGYTEAFF. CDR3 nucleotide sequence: TGTGCCAGCAGCTTAGAGTCGGGGGGTTACACTGAAGCTTTCTTT.

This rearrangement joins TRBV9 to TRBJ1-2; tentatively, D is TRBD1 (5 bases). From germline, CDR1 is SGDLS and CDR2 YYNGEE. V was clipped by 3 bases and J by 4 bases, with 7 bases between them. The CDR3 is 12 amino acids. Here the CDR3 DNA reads TGTGCCAGCAGCGCGGGACTCTATGGCTACACCTTC. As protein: CASSAGLYGYTF.